Described below is a single T cell receptor (beta chain) sequence and its context. Individuals drawn from 24 US areas were about 18 to 95 years old. Exposed enrollees had met someone with a PCR-confirmed or clinician-diagnosed COVID-19 case at some point within the 2 weeks before study entry. There are 18 residues in the CDR3. The V gene's germline CDR1 is SGHVS and CDR2 FNYEAQ. With V trimmed by 2 bases and J by 5 bases, 8 bases remained unmatched. In the study's own analysis: Reference gene primer amplification gave estimated nucleated cell counts. This table comes from immunoSEQ multiplex PCR, and its TCRdb copy is limited to in-frame clones, with some not included. Clonal size and the V and J genes are those of that table, whereas D and trimming came from the DNA. This sample has tens of thousands of clones, with under 80% found just once. This specimen belongs to a study of blood T cell repertoires in COVID-19. The overall study: PBMCs, B-cell-depleted T cells, or T cells provided the cDNA or gDNA that made up the material.

The sequence derives from a woman in her sixties or seventies who had been exposed to COVID-19. Source material: PBMCs or T cells enriched from blood (not recorded which). The chain uses TRBV7-6 and TRBJ2-2; 13 bases map to TRBD2. CDR3 DNA: TGTGCCAGCAGCTTAAGGACTAGCGGGGGAATGGGAACCGGGGAGCTGTTTTTT. This sequence encodes CASSLRTSGGMGTGELFF.